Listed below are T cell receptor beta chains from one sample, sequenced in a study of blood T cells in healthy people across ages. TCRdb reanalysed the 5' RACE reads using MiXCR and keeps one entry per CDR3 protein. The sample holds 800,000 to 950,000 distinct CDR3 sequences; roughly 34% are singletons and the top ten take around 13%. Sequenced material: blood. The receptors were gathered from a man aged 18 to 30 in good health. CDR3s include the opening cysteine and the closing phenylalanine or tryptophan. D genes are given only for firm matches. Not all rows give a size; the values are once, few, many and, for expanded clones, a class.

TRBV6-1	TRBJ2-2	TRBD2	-	CASSPRLAGGIPNTGELFF	TGTGCCAGCAGCCCCCGACTAGCGGGGGGGATACCGAACACCGGGGAGCTGTTTTTT
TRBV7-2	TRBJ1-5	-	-	CASSLAWGSGQPQHF	TGTGCCAGCAGCTTAGCGTGGGGTTCGGGGCAGCCCCAGCATTTT
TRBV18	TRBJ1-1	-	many	CASSPSTELNTEAFF	TGTGCCAGCTCACCATCGACAGAGCTGAACACTGAAGCTTTCTTT
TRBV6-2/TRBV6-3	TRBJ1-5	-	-	CASSYSSRSVRVGQPQHF	TGTGCCAGCAGTTACTCGTCCCGGTCGGTTCGGGTGGGTCAGCCCCAGCATTTT
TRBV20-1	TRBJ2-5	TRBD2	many	CSARRSGTSVLETQYF	TGCAGTGCTAGACGTTCTGGGACTAGCGTCTTGGAGACCCAGTACTTC
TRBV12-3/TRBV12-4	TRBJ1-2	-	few	CASSFNRVDNGYTF	TGTGCCAGCAGTTTTAACAGGGTTGACAATGGCTACACCTTC
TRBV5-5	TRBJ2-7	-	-	CASSSVTSNYEQYF	TGTGCCAGCAGCTCTGTGACAAGCAACTACGAGCAGTACTTC
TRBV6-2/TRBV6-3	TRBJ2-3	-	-	CASSYGLNTDTQYF	TGTGCCAGCAGTTACGGGCTTAACACAGATACGCAGTATTTT
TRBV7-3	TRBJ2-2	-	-	CATSRGHGTGELFF	TGTGCCACCTCCCGGGGTCACGGGACCGGGGAGCTGTTTTTT
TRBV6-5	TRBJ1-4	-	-	CACSYTGAANEKLFF	TGTGCCTGCAGTTACACGGGGGCAGCTAATGAAAAACTGTTTTTT
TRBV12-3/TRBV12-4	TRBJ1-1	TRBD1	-	CASSKQGRLNTEAFF	TGTGCCAGCAGCAAACAGGGGAGACTGAACACTGAAGCTTTCTTT